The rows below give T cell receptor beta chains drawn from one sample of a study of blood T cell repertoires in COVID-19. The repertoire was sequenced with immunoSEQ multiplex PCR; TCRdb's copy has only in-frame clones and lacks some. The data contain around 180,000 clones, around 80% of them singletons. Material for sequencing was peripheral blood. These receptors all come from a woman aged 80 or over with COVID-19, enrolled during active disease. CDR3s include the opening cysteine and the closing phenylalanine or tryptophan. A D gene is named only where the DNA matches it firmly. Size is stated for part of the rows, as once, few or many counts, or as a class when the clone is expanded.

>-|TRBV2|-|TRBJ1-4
TGTGCCAGCAGTGAGTTCGAGACTCGCAATGAAAAACTGTTTTTT
CASSEFETRNEKLFF
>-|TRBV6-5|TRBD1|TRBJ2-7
TGTGCCAGCAGTTACGCAGGGGGCGCGTACGAGCAGTACTTC
CASSYAGGAYEQYF
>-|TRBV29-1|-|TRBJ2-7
TGCAGCTCGAGGAGCGCCAGCTCCTACGAGCAGTACTTC
CSSRSASSYEQYF
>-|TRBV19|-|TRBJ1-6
TGTGCCAGTAAACTGGGCCTGTATAATTCACCCCTCCACTTT
CASKLGLYNSPLHF
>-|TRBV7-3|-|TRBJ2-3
TGTGCCAGCAGCCTCAGAGAGGCAGATACGCAGTATTTT
CASSLREADTQYF
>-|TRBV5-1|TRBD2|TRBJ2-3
TGCGCCAGCGGAACTAGCGGGAGGGCCGGGGGGGCAGATACGCAGTATTTT
CASGTSGRAGGADTQYF
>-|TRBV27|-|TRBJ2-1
TGTGCCAGCAGTACGGGGGTCACCTACAATGAGCAGTTCTTC
CASSTGVTYNEQFF
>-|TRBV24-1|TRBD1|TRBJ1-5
TGTGCCACCAGCCCCGGACAGGGGGTTCAGCCCCAGCATTTT
CATSPGQGVQPQHF
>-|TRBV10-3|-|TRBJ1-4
TGTGCCATCAGTGATGCGTGGCAGGGAAATGAAAAACTGTTTTTT
CAISDAWQGNEKLFF
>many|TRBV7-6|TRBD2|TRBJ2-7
TGTGCCAGCAGCTTACCGAGCGGGGGGAGCTCCTACGAGCAGTACTTC
CASSLPSGGSSYEQYF
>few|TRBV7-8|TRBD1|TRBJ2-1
TGTGCCAGCAGCTCAGACAGGGGCGGCGAGCAGTTCTTC
CASSSDRGGEQFF
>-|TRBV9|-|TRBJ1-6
TGTGCCAGCAACCTGCAGGGGTCGGGTTCACCCCTCCACTTT
CASNLQGSGSPLHF
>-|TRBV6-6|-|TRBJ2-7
TGTGCCAGCAGTTACTCGGCAGGCCAGGGATACGAGCAGTACTTC
CASSYSAGQGYEQYF
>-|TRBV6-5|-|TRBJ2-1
TGTGCCAGCAGCACAAACAGGGATTACAATGAGCAGTTCTTC
CASSTNRDYNEQFF
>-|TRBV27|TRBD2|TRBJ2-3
TGTGCCAGCACTCAGGGGACTAGTGAAGGTACGCAGTATTTT
CASTQGTSEGTQYF